This T cell receptor beta chain came from a study of blood T cell repertoires in COVID-19. Study-wide context: Some COVID-19 samples were acute and others convalescent; all came from the United States, Italy and Spain.

Germline CDR1 reads SGHRS; CDR2 reads YFSETQ. The CDR3 runs 15 residues. V dropped 4 bases and J dropped 7 bases, with 17 bases sitting between them. This clone turned up a few times. Measured with immunoSEQ multiplex PCR; TCRdb has only the in-frame clones, and not every one. Of 15,000 to 20,000 clones in the sample, roughly 80% are singletons; the top ten hold approximately 11%. This chain links TRBV5-1 with TRBJ1-4, with a weak D call TRBD1 (6 bases). The clonotype comes from a man older than 75 with acute or convalescent COVID-19. Specimen: peripheral blood. CDR3 in amino acids: CASSQQGLGSEKLFF. The DNA for the CDR3 is TGCGCCAGCAGCCAGCAGGGGCTTGGGAGTGAAAAACTGTTTTTT.